These 27 T cell receptor beta chains share one sample of origin, sequenced in a study of CD8 T cell repertoires and HIV-1 epitope variants. Method: immunoSEQ multiplex PCR; TCRdb's copy keeps in-frame clones and lacks some. The sample yields roughly 5,200 clones, less than 75% seen once. The antigens of these receptors remain unknown. The sample consisted of cultured CD8+ T cells derived from PBMCs. These receptors all come from a male donor with HIV.

The chain carries TRBV19 and TRBJ1-5; 7 bases match TRBD1. Germline CDR1 and CDR2: LNHDA and SQIVND (reference sequence). CDR3 length: 15 residues. V shed 6 bases, J shed 3 bases, and the junction held 8 bases outside the gene matches. The CDR3 DNA reads TGTGCCAGTAGCGGACAGGCTCGGAACAATCAGCCCCAGCATTTT. Protein: CASSGQARNNQPQHF.

A few counts support this clone. The rearrangement joins TRBV19 to TRBJ1-1, with TRBD1 matching 7 bases. With V trimmed by 3 bases and J by 3 bases, 4 bases remained unmatched. CDR1 and CDR2 (germline): LNHDA, SQIVND (reference sequence). The CDR3 has 14 residues. CDR3 nucleotides: TGTGCCAGTAGTATCGGCAGGGGGGACACTGAAGCTTTCTTT. Translated, it gives CASSIGRGDTEAFF.

The chain joins TRBV19 to TRBJ2-1; 7 nucleotides agree with TRBD1. The CDR3 has 15 residues. V lost 5 bases to trimming and J lost 0 bases; unmatched junction nucleotides: 4. Germline V gene sequence: CDR1 LNHDA, CDR2 SQIVND (reference sequence). In DNA, the CDR3 is TGTGCCAGTAGTTTGACAGGGAGCTCCTACAATGAGCAGTTCTTC. The encoded protein is CASSLTGSSYNEQFF.

In its sample, this clone was seen once. This rearrangement joins TRBV19 to TRBJ1-1; D gene unclear. Germline-derived CDR1 and CDR2 are LNHDA and SQIVND (reference sequence). The CDR3 is made up of 11 amino acids. Trimming stripped 7 bases from V and 4 bases from J, with 7 bases between. The CDR3 coding sequence is TGTGCCAGTATTGGGAGCACTGAAGCTTTCTTT. Amino acids: CASIGSTEAFF.

The V call is TRBV6-6, the J call TRBJ2-1, with TRBD1 identical over 10 bases. J was trimmed by 5 bases and V by 2 bases; bases with no gene match: 6. CDR3 size: 16 residues. Germline CDR1 and CDR2: MNHNY and SVGAGI (reference sequence). The DNA for the CDR3 is TGTGCCAGCAGTTACGGGGGGGACAGGGGCCACAATGAGCAGTTCTTC. Encoded protein: CASSYGGDRGHNEQFF.

This chain uses TRBV4-3 with TRBJ2-1, with D possibly being TRBD1 (6 bases). V was cut by 0 bases and J by 0 bases, with 9 bases left in between. CDR1 and CDR2 from the germline V gene are LGHNA and YSLEER. The CDR3 extends over 16 amino acids. The DNA for the CDR3 is TGCGCCAGCAGCCAAGATCAGGACAGCTCCTACAATGAGCAGTTCTTC. Translating gives CASSQDQDSSYNEQFF.

V usage is TRBV27 and J usage is TRBJ2-7; D is unresolved. Germline V CDR1 and CDR2: MNHEY, SMNVEV (reference sequence). V gave up 1 base and J gave up 0 bases, with 7 bases separating them. CDR3 length: 14 amino acids. CDR3 in DNA: TGTGCCAGCAGTTTATTATCTGGCTCCTACGAGCAGTACTTC. It is translated as CASSLLSGSYEQYF.

The V and J genes are TRBV6-6 and TRBJ2-7; TRBD2 might be the D (6 bases). CDR1 is MNHNY and CDR2 is SVGAGI in the germline V gene (reference sequence). The CDR3 sequence is 13 residues long. Trimming pared 2 bases from V and 3 bases from J, leaving 8 bases between. CDR3: CASSYARDYEQYF. The CDR3 nucleotides are TGTGCCAGCAGTTACGCGCGGGACTACGAGCAGTACTTC.

The chain joins TRBV30 to TRBJ2-5; D not certain. The assigned J gene may be wrong: the sequence end matches TRBJ2-7 better. Per the germline V gene, CDR1 is GTSNPN and CDR2 is SVGIG (reference sequence). The CDR3 runs 11 residues. The CDR3 is CAWTREYEQYF. The DNA of the CDR3 is TGTGCCTGGACTAGGGAATACGAGCAGTACTTC.

This clone appeared a few times. This chain joins TRBV10-1 and TRBJ1-5; 8 bases map to TRBD1. Germline CDR1 is WNHNN and CDR2 is SYGVQD (reference sequence). Unmatched junction bases numbered 7, after V lost 6 bases and J lost 6 bases. There are 14 residues in the CDR3. The CDR3 is CASSGQGTAQPQHF. The CDR3, as DNA: TGCGCCAGCAGCGGACAGGGCACGGCTCAGCCCCAGCATTTT.

The genes are TRBV9 and TRBJ2-3, with TRBD1 matching over 9 bases. Germline loops: CDR1 SGDLS, CDR2 YYNGEE. Trimming at V came to 2 bases and at J to 5 bases, leaving 15 bases not matched to a gene. The CDR3 has 18 residues. CDR3 protein: CASSVSAGTGTERDTQYF. In nucleotides, the CDR3 is TGTGCCAGCAGCGTTTCAGCCGGGACAGGGACCGAAAGAGATACGCAGTATTTT.

The V call is TRBV5-1, the J call TRBJ2-7; TRBD1 agrees at 12 bases. Germline trimming cut 4 bases from V and 4 bases from J; bases unmatched to any gene: 9. The CDR3 is made up of 16 amino acids. Germline V gives CDR1 SGHRS, CDR2 YFSETQ. The CDR3 DNA follows: TGCGCCAGCAGCCCTGGGGGACAGGGGGCTTTATACGAGCAGTACTTC. This sequence encodes CASSPGGQGALYEQYF.

There are a few counts of this clone. The chain uses TRBV6-1 and TRBJ2-7; no clear D. Germline values: CDR1 MNHNS, CDR2 SASEGT. Trimming removed 3 bases from V and 2 bases from J, with 11 bases in between. The CDR3 is 14 residues long. The CDR3 DNA follows: TGTGCCAGCAGTGATCTGCCCCCTCCCTACGAGCAGTACTTC. Its translation: CASSDLPPPYEQYF.

The table lists this clone with a few counts. The rearrangement links TRBV5-6 to TRBJ2-5; D is unclear. Trimming took off 2 bases at V and 2 bases at J, with 10 bases between the two ends. There are 14 residues in the CDR3. Germline CDR1 and CDR2: SGHDT and YYEEEE. Written as DNA, the CDR3 is TGTGCCAGCAGCTTCCTAACACCTCAAGAGACCCAGTACTTC. This gives the protein CASSFLTPQETQYF.

This clone has just one count. As DNA, the CDR3 is TGTGCCAGCAGCCCGACAGGGGCCACCGGGGAGCTGTTTTTT. This encodes CASSPTGATGELFF. The chain has TRBV7-8 and TRBJ2-2; 8 nucleotides line up with TRBD1. CDR3 length: 14 residues. CDR1 is SGHVS and CDR2 is FQNEAQ in the germline V gene. Trimming removed 5 bases from V and 4 bases from J; junction bases left unmatched: 3.

The rearrangement uses TRBV5-8 and TRBJ1-1; D is uncertain. The CDR3 runs to 14 residues. Germline V lookup: CDR1 SGHTS, CDR2 YDEGEE. Trimming left V 1 base short and J 0 bases short, with 7 bases between. The CDR3 protein is CASSLNGMNTEAFF. CDR3 DNA sequence: TGTGCCAGCAGCTTGAACGGAATGAACACTGAAGCTTTCTTT.

This clone has more than one count but fewer than ten. The V call is TRBV21-1, the J call TRBJ2-2; the table's D gene call, TRBD1, was not cross checked with the DNA. TRBV21-1 is labeled a pseudogene. The CDR3 length is 15 residues. The CDR3 spells CASSKGDRSSGELFF. In DNA form, the CDR3 reads TGTGCCAGCAGCAAAGGGGACAGGTCGTCCGGGGAGCTGTTTTTT.

This clone was recorded a few times. The J gene is TRBJ1-5, the V gene TRBV30, with 7 bases that match TRBD1. V lost 2 bases, J lost 7 bases, and 11 bases stayed unmatched. The germline gives CDR1 GTSNPN, CDR2 SVGIG (reference sequence). This CDR3 region has 15 residues. CDR3 sequence reads: CAWSSGTAQGQPQHF. The CDR3 bases are TGTGCCTGGAGTTCTGGGACAGCCCAGGGGCAGCCCCAGCATTTT.

The chain uses TRBV27 and TRBJ2-3; D gene ambiguous. V gave up 2 bases and J gave up 4 bases, with 10 bases separating them. The CDR3 is 14 residues long. CDR1 is MNHEY, CDR2 SMNVEV, per germline (reference sequence). CDR3 nucleotides: TGTGCCAGCAGTTTAGGGGTGGACCCAGATACGCAGTATTTT. Protein product: CASSLGVDPDTQYF.

The J gene is TRBJ2-3, the V gene TRBV11-3; TRBD1 matches 8 bases. The V gene end was trimmed by 6 bases and the J gene end by 3 bases; junction bases not matched to a gene: 2. The CDR3 totals 13 residues. Germline CDR1 SGHNT, CDR2 YENEEA. This CDR3 reads CASRDRATDTQYF. The CDR3 nucleotides are TGTGCCAGCAGGGACAGGGCTACAGATACGCAGTATTTT.

This clone was seen more than once but under ten times. This chain links TRBV28 with TRBJ2-2; D is undetermined. V shed 8 bases and J shed 6 bases, with 10 bases lying between them. Germline CDR1 and CDR2: MDHEN and SYDVKM. The CDR3 has 12 amino acids. CDR3 sequence: CASSNLAGELFF. CDR3 nucleotides: TGTGCCAGCTCTAATTTGGCCGGGGAGCTGTTTTTT.

CDR3 loop: CASSAGPGQGGQETQYF. CDR3 nucleotide sequence: TGTGCCAGCAGCGCCGGCCCGGGACAGGGCGGCCAAGAGACCCAGTACTTC. J is TRBJ2-5 and V is TRBV9; 9 bases line up with TRBD1. V dropped 3 bases and J dropped 1; count of bases not matched to a gene: 10. The CDR3 runs to 17 residues. Per the germline V gene, CDR1 is SGDLS and CDR2 is YYNGEE.

V and J are TRBV6-1 and TRBJ2-7; possible D gene TRBD1, 8 bases. The germline V gene encodes CDR1 MNHNS and CDR2 SASEGT. V was trimmed by 8 bases and J by 3 bases, leaving 17 bases between them. The CDR3 is 14 amino acids. CDR3 residues: CASRWTGTNYEQYF. The CDR3 coding sequence is TGTGCCAGCCGTTGGACAGGGACTAACTACGAGCAGTACTTC.

The rearrangement joins TRBV2 to TRBJ2-1; no reliable D call. The CDR3 loop spans 15 amino acids. V was shortened by 0 bases and J by 9 bases, with 15 bases between the two germline ends. Germline-derived CDR1 and CDR2 are SNHLY and FYNNEI. The CDR3 DNA is TGTGCCAGCAGTGAAGCGCTAGGTCCACGCAGTGAGCAGTTCTTC. It is translated as CASSEALGPRSEQFF.

This clone was observed a handful of times. This chain connects TRBV27 to TRBJ1-3, with a tentative D call TRBD1 (5 bases). The ends were cut back, 5 bases at V and 3 bases at J, with 14 bases in the middle. This CDR3 region has 15 residues. CDR1 and CDR2 from the germline V gene are MNHEY and SMNVEV (reference sequence). The CDR3 bases are TGTGCCAGCAGTCTAACCGCAGGGTTTGGAAACACCATATATTTT. It encodes CASSLTAGFGNTIYF.

V gene TRBV25-1 combines with J gene TRBJ1-1; D is possibly TRBD1 (6 bases). The germline V gene has CDR1 MGHDK and CDR2 SYGVNS. The CDR3 is made up of 13 amino acids. Trimming left V 2 bases short and J 6 bases short, with 10 bases between. In DNA form, the CDR3 reads TGTGCCAGCAGTGAAGTCGGACAGTCTGAAGCTTTCTTT. Residues: CASSEVGQSEAFF.

This rearrangement joins TRBV5-6 to TRBJ2-5; 8 positions match TRBD1. V was pared by 3 bases and J by 1 base, with 2 bases of the junction left unmatched. Germline CDR1 reads SGHDT; CDR2 reads YYEEEE. The CDR3 is 14 amino acids. The CDR3 loop is CASSYGTGQETQYF. The CDR3 nucleotides are TGTGCCAGCAGCTATGGGACAGGCCAAGAGACCCAGTACTTC. The complete variable domain, with remaining parts taken from reference TRBV5-6 and TRBJ2-5, reads DAGVTQSPTHLIKTRGQQVTLRCSPKSGHDTVSWYQQALGQGPQFIFQYYEEEERQRGNFPDRFSGHQFPNYSSELNVNALLLGDSALYLCASSYGTGQETQYFGPGTRLLVL.